This passage covers 8 T cell receptor beta chains from one sample sequenced in a study of response to subunit inactivated influenza vaccine. In TCRdb, the RT-PCR reads were re-called with MiXCR into one record per CDR3 protein. This sample has fewer than 250,000 distinct CDR3 sequences, with roughly an eighth found just once. The sequences come from CD8+ T cells sorted from PBMCs, collected roughly 5 days after vaccination. The receptors shown here come from a man aged 50 to 59 who received an inactivated influenza vaccine.

This rearrangement joins TRBV4-1 to TRBJ2-1; no clear D. Germline CDR1 and CDR2: MGHRA and YSYEKL. Trimming removed 3 bases at V and 5 bases at J, with 2 bases between. The CDR3 consists of 11 residues. The DNA for the CDR3 is TGCGCCAGCAGCCAGCACAATGAGCAGTTCTTC. Its protein product is CASSQHNEQFF.

In its sample, this clonotype was seen a few times. The chain employs TRBV7-8 and TRBJ2-7; maybe TRBD2 (5 bases). Germline V gives CDR1 SGHVS, CDR2 FQNEAQ. There are 16 residues in the CDR3. Trimming cost V 7 bases and J 0 bases, with 19 bases left between them. CDR3 nucleotide sequence: TGTGCCAGCATAGCACTGGACGACTACAACTCCTACGAGCAGTACTTC. Protein sequence: CASIALDDYNSYEQYF.

This clonotype was counted at least ten times. V usage is TRBV12-3 or TRBV12-4 and J usage is TRBJ2-7, with D perhaps TRBD1 or TRBD2 (5 bases each). The CDR3 has 15 amino acids. Trimming cost V 4 bases and J 4 bases, with 17 bases left between them. The chain's CDR3 is CASSSLRDGQYEQYF. DNA for the CDR3: TGTGCCAGCAGTTCCCTCCGGGACGGACAATACGAGCAGTACTTC.

The V gene is TRBV7-8, the J gene TRBJ2-7, with 9 positions matching TRBD1. The germline V gene encodes CDR1 SGHVS and CDR2 FQNEAQ. V trimming: 1 base; J trimming: 3 bases; junction bases outside the gene matches: 1. CDR3 length: 14 residues. Written as DNA, the CDR3 is TGTGCCAGCAGCTTAGAGACAGGGGGCTACGAGCAGTACTTC. Its translation: CASSLETGGYEQYF.

This clonotype was seen repeatedly, ten times or more. The V and J genes are TRBV20-1 and TRBJ1-2; tentative D call: TRBD1 (6 bases). Per germline, CDR1 DFQATT and CDR2 SNEGSKA (reference sequence). Trimming left V 0 bases short and J 5 bases short, with 10 bases between. This CDR3 is 13 amino acids long. CDR3 in amino acids: CSAREVTGYGYTF. The CDR3 DNA reads TGCAGTGCTAGAGAGGTAACAGGGTATGGCTACACCTTC.

This chain connects TRBV29-1 to TRBJ2-3; D is ambiguous. Per germline, CDR1 SQVTM and CDR2 ANQGSEA. CDR3 length equals 10 residues. V dropped 7 bases and J dropped 8 bases, with 10 bases sitting between them. CDR3 DNA sequence: TGCAGCGATCAATGGAGTACGCAGTATTTT. Its protein product is CSDQWSTQYF.

Only a few counts were recorded for this clonotype. This chain uses TRBV4-3 with TRBJ2-3, with 11 nucleotides matching TRBD2. Germline assignment: CDR1 LGHNA and CDR2 YSLEER. CDR3 length equals 16 residues. J gave up 2 bases and V 4 bases, and 5 bases lay outside the gene matches. The CDR3 loop is CASSRKLAGDTDTQYF. In nucleotides, the CDR3 is TGCGCCAGCAGCCGCAAACTAGCGGGGGACACAGATACGCAGTATTTT.

The V and J genes are TRBV29-1 and TRBJ2-7, with unresolved D. Trimming pared 1 base from V and 5 bases from J, leaving 15 bases between. Germline CDR1 reads SQVTM; CDR2 reads ANQGSEA. The CDR3 runs 14 residues. The CDR3 region has the DNA TGCAGCGTTGAAGGTTGGGGTCTTTTGGACGAGCAGTACTTC. This gives the protein CSVEGWGLLDEQYF.